The rows below give T cell receptor beta chains drawn from one sample of a study of cytomegalovirus exposure and HLA in healthy donors. Clones were sequenced by immunoSEQ multiplex PCR, and TCRdb holds only the in-frame ones, with some missing. This sample carries 150,000 to 200,000 clones, about three quarters of them seen once, and the ten largest clones take less than 1.1%. The sequenced sample was PBMCs. The receptors shown here come from a woman in her thirties or forties in good health and CMV-seronegative. CDR3s include the opening cysteine and the closing phenylalanine or tryptophan. A D gene is named only where the DNA matches it firmly. Clone size is not always given. Where it is, it says once, few, many or a class for expanded clones.

V gene	D gene	clone size	J gene	CDR3 DNA	CDR3 protein
TRBV27	.	.	TRBJ2-1	TGTGCCAGCAGTTTAACTGCTTCCTACAATGAGCAGTTCTTC	CASSLTASYNEQFF
TRBV30	.	.	TRBJ1-1	TGTGCCTGGATCCGGCCAGGGGTGAACACTGAAGCTTTCTTT	CAWIRPGVNTEAFF
TRBV2	.	.	TRBJ2-3	TGTGCCAGCAGTAAGCTAGCGTCCACCACAGATACGCAGTATTTT	CASSKLASTTDTQYF
TRBV9	.	.	TRBJ2-1	TGTGCCAGCACCAGAGAGGGCGGGGAAAGCTCCTACAATGAGCAGTTCTTC	CASTREGGESSYNEQFF
TRBV5-6	.	.	TRBJ1-2	TGTGCCAGCAGCCGGGGGGCAGGGGTTGGCTACACCTTC	CASSRGAGVGYTF
TRBV19	TRBD1	few	TRBJ1-1	TGTGCCAGTAGCAAGGGACAGGCCCGGTCTTTCTTT	CASSKGQARSFF
TRBV15	TRBD1	once	TRBJ1-2	TGTGCCACCCTCGACAGGGCCTATGGCTACACCTTC	CATLDRAYGYTF
TRBV5-6	.	.	TRBJ2-1	TGTGCCAGCAGCTTCATACGGAATGAGCAGTTCTTC	CASSFIRNEQFF
TRBV5-4	.	few	TRBJ2-1	TGTGCCAGCAGCCCTTGGCCCAATGAGCAGTTCTTC	CASSPWPNEQFF
TRBV5-1	TRBD1	.	TRBJ1-1	TGCGCCAGCAGTGCCGGGACAGGGTACACTGAAGCTTTCTTT	CASSAGTGYTEAFF
TRBV4-3	TRBD2	.	TRBJ2-1	TGCGCCAGCAGCCCGGGACTAGCGGGAGGGGGGTCCTACAATGAGCAGTTCTTC	CASSPGLAGGGSYNEQFF
TRBV6-1	.	few	TRBJ2-7	TGTGCCAGCAGTTTTTCAGGAGAGCAGTACTTC	CASSFSGEQYF
TRBV2	.	.	TRBJ1-2	TGTGCCAGCAGTCCCGCTCGGGGCTACACCTTC	CASSPARGYTF
TRBV18	TRBD1	.	TRBJ2-5	TGTGCCAGCTCACCAGGACAGGGCGATCGGGAGACCCAGTACTTC	CASSPGQGDRETQYF